A single sample is the source of the 17 T cell receptor beta chains below, sequenced in a study of identical twins. One entry per CDR3 protein, called by TCRdb with MiXCR from the 5' RACE reads. Here the sample spans about 530,000 distinct CDR3 sequences, under 25% being singletons. The sample also formed part of further work on yellow fever vaccine responses in identical twins.

Sequenced: CD4+ T cells sorted from blood. The source of these receptors is a woman under 30 in good health.

The genes are TRBV7-9 and TRBJ2-6; maybe TRBD1 (6 bases). Per germline, CDR1 SEHNR and CDR2 FQNEAQ (reference sequence). The V end was cut by 5 bases, the J end by 0 bases, with 14 bases between. CDR3 length: 17 residues. The DNA for the CDR3 is TGTGCCAGCAGCCCCCCAGGACAGCTCTCTGGGGCCAACGTCCTGACTTTC. Translated, it gives CASSPPGQLSGANVLTF.

The V call is TRBV20-1, the J call TRBJ2-2; D remains unclear. Germline V gene data show CDR1 as DFQATT and CDR2 as SNEGSKA (reference sequence). Trimming shortened V by 6 bases and J by 8 bases, and 10 bases separated the two germline ends. The length of the CDR3 is 11 residues. In DNA form, the CDR3 reads TGCAGTGCCGACCTCCGGGGGGAGCTGTTTTTT. Translation: CSADLRGELFF.

This clonotype was observed a few times. V usage is TRBV20-1 and J usage is TRBJ2-1; no firm D call. Trimming removed 3 bases from V and 4 bases from J, with 13 bases in between. The CDR3 is 14 amino acids. Germline CDR1 and CDR2: DFQATT and SNEGSKA (reference sequence). The CDR3 sequence is CSASFTQGYNEQFF. The CDR3 DNA follows: TGCAGTGCTAGTTTCACCCAAGGGTACAATGAGCAGTTCTTC.

The rearrangement joins TRBV12-3 or TRBV12-4 to TRBJ1-2; D uncertain. There are 15 residues in the CDR3. V lost 6 bases and J 2 bases, leaving 16 bases between the germline ends. The CDR3 is CASSLTRTLNYGYTF. The CDR3 nucleotides read TGTGCCAGCAGCCTGACTCGGACGTTAAACTATGGCTACACCTTC.

The J gene is TRBJ2-3, the V gene TRBV4-2; D gene ambiguous. The CDR3 loop spans 20 amino acids. The V and J ends lost 5 bases and 0 bases respectively, with 27 bases between them. Germline V gene data show CDR1 as LGHNA and CDR2 as YNFKEQ. The CDR3 reads CASSRMIITKDLKSTDTQYF. Here the CDR3 DNA reads TGTGCCAGCAGCAGAATGATAATTACCAAGGACCTTAAAAGCACAGATACGCAGTATTTT.

V and J are TRBV5-1 and TRBJ2-1; 7 bases fit TRBD2. Germline V gene sequence: CDR1 SGHRS, CDR2 YFSETQ. Trimming at V came to 5 bases and at J to 2 bases, leaving 10 bases not matched to a gene. This CDR3 comprises 16 residues. The CDR3 nucleotides read TGCGCCAGCAGGCCCCGACTAGCCCCAACCTACAATGAGCAGTTCTTC. It is translated as CASRPRLAPTYNEQFF.

The chain combines TRBV5-1 with TRBJ2-5; TRBD2 agrees at 7 bases. There are 15 residues in the CDR3. V trimming: 3 bases; J trimming: 4 bases; junction bases outside the gene matches: 9. Germline CDR1 is SGHRS and CDR2 is YFSETQ. CDR3 protein: CASSSGPPGGETQYF. The CDR3, as DNA: TGCGCCAGCAGCTCGGGCCCTCCGGGGGGAGAGACCCAGTACTTC.

The chain joins TRBV5-6 to TRBJ1-5, with TRBD1 identical over 8 bases. This CDR3 has 14 amino acids. Germline-derived CDR1 and CDR2 are SGHDT and YYEEEE. Trimming cost V 6 bases and J 3 bases; bases outside gene matches: 5. The CDR3 DNA sequence: TGTGCCAGCACCCGACAGGGGCCCAATCAGCCCCAGCATTTT. This translates into CASTRQGPNQPQHF.

In its sample, this clonotype was seen a few times. The chain has TRBV4-1 and TRBJ2-1; perhaps TRBD2 as D (6 bases). Trimming removed 0 bases from V and 6 bases from J, with 15 bases in between. Per the germline V gene, CDR1 is MGHRA and CDR2 is YSYEKL. CDR3 length: 16 residues. This chain's CDR3 is CASSQDLGGALNEQFF. The DNA for the CDR3 is TGCGCCAGCAGCCAAGATCTGGGCGGGGCCCTCAATGAGCAGTTCTTC.

This clonotype was seen a handful of times. The chain uses TRBV12-3 or TRBV12-4 and TRBJ1-6; tentatively, D is TRBD1 (6 bases). The CDR3 is 16 residues long. The V gene lost 6 bases and the J gene lost 3 bases, with 15 bases spanning the gap. Written as DNA, the CDR3 is TGTGCCAGCAGCACCGGGACAAGGATCTATAATTCACCCCTCCACTTT. Translated: CASSTGTRIYNSPLHF.

This clonotype was seen a handful of times. The genes are TRBV29-1 and TRBJ2-7; D not resolved. Germline loops: CDR1 SQVTM, CDR2 ANQGSEA. This CDR3 has 11 residues. Trimming left V 4 bases short and J 3 bases short, with 7 bases between. CDR3 bases: TGCAGCGTTGGCAACAGCTACGAGCAGTACTTC. Its translation is CSVGNSYEQYF.

The chain links TRBV10-3 to TRBJ2-3; the D is unclear. Trimming shortened V by 3 bases and J by 5 bases, and 3 bases separated the two germline ends. Germline V gene data show CDR1 as ENHRY and CDR2 as SYGVKD. CDR3 length: 11 amino acids. Here the CDR3 reads CAISDRDTQYF. The CDR3 DNA follows: TGTGCCATCAGTGACCGAGATACGCAGTATTTT.

This clonotype was observed at least ten times. This CDR3 reads CASGPTSGAYEQYF. CDR3 nucleotide sequence: TGTGCCAGTGGCCCTACTAGCGGTGCCTACGAGCAGTACTTC. V is TRBV28 and J is TRBJ2-7, with 8 positions matching TRBD2. V was pared by 9 bases and J by 2 bases, with 9 bases of the junction left unmatched. The CDR3 consists of 14 residues. Germline V CDR1 and CDR2: MDHEN, SYDVKM. The full variable domain, its missing parts supplied by reference TRBV28 and TRBJ2-7, is DVKVTQSSRYLVKRTGEKVFLECVQDMDHENMFWYRQDPGLGLRLIYFSYDVKMKEKGDIPEGYSVSREKKERFSLILESASTNQTSMYLCASGPTSGAYEQYFGPGTRLTVT.

This clonotype came up once. The rearrangement joins TRBV20-1 to TRBJ2-3; D possibly matches TRBD1 or TRBD2 (6 bases each). CDR1 DFQATT and CDR2 SNEGSKA come from the germline V gene (reference sequence). The CDR3 loop spans 15 amino acids. The ends were cut back, 1 base at V and 6 bases at J, with 17 bases in the middle. The CDR3: CSARGPRGDGDTQYF. The CDR3 DNA is TGCAGTGCTAGAGGCCCAAGGGGGGATGGGGATACGCAGTATTTT.

This clonotype was found once. The chain employs TRBV28 and TRBJ2-7; 10 positions agree with TRBD1. The V segment lost 10 bases and the J segment 5 bases; nucleotides outside the gene matches: 14. CDR1 and CDR2 from the germline V gene are MDHEN and SYDVKM. The CDR3 runs to 15 residues. In DNA form, the CDR3 reads TGTGCCACCCAAACCGCCGGGACAGGGGTTAACGAGCAGTACGTC. It translates to CATQTAGTGVNEQYV.

This clonotype was counted only a few times. The rearrangement links TRBV9 to TRBJ2-6; 7 positions match TRBD1. The CDR3 has 18 residues. Per germline, CDR1 SGDLS and CDR2 YYNGEE. V was pared by 4 bases and J by 0 bases, with 10 bases of the junction left unmatched. CDR3: CASSTRQGRDSGANVLTF. The CDR3 DNA is TGTGCCAGCAGCACGCGACAGGGAAGGGACTCTGGGGCCAACGTCCTGACTTTC.

This sequence joins TRBV28 and TRBJ2-1, with D possibly being TRBD2 (5 bases). Germline lookup yields CDR1 MDHEN and CDR2 SYDVKM. The ends were cut back, 6 bases at V and 6 bases at J, with 15 bases in the middle. This CDR3 has 14 residues. In nucleotides, the CDR3 is TGTGCCAGCAGGAGTACGGCAGGAGGCAATGAGCAGTTCTTC. It encodes CASRSTAGGNEQFF.